The rows below give T cell receptor beta chains drawn from one sample of a study of shared clonotypes between healthy human individuals. Sequenced by immunoSEQ multiplex PCR; TCRdb stores in-frame clones only, minus some. The table has approximately 2.3 million clones, approximately 93% seen once. The sample was naive CD4+ T cells from PBMCs. Receptors originate from a man younger than 35 in good health. Some clones in this sample may be carry-over from other donors' samples. Each CDR3 is given with its conserved first and last residue. Each record gives: V gene, clone size, J gene, CDR3 protein. Rows give clone size only sometimes, using once, few, many, or a class for an expanded clone.

>TRBV5-1|.|TRBJ2-3
CASSIGGFGTDTQYF
>TRBV6-5|.|TRBJ1-2
CASRPTGRGPYGYTF
>TRBV29-1|.|TRBJ2-3
CSVAQRTGGPTDTQYF
>TRBV7-3|.|TRBJ2-5
CASSLIAGPVETQYF
>TRBV2|.|TRBJ2-7
CASTYEQYF
>TRBV6-5|.|TRBJ2-3
CASSRTGVGDTQYF
>TRBV27|.|TRBJ1-1
CASSSRGRMGTEAFF
>TRBV14|.|TRBJ1-2
CASSQRDRVGGYTF
>TRBV4-1|.|TRBJ1-5
CASSQAWSNQPQHF
>TRBV6-5|.|TRBJ2-3
CASRGAGGPTDTQYF
>TRBV19|.|TRBJ1-2
CASSPSDRLTNYGYTF
>TRBV5-1|.|TRBJ2-5
CASSLGSTGQETQYF
>TRBV19|.|TRBJ1-1
CASLGMLGTEAFF
>TRBV2|few|TRBJ1-1
CASSEALRGRTFF
>TRBV11-2|.|TRBJ1-5
CASSLSGFSNQPQHF
>TRBV18|.|TRBJ2-1
CASTSDLQGGDEQFF
>TRBV6-1|.|TRBJ2-3
CASRETGITDTQYF
>TRBV4-1|.|TRBJ2-7
CASSQLQSGSEQYF
>TRBV6-1|.|TRBJ1-1
CASSAGGTRGHTEAFF
>TRBV7-2|.|TRBJ2-3
CASSSSAGVGTDTQYF
>TRBV5-1|.|TRBJ2-1
CASSFPARGSEQFF
>TRBV28|.|TRBJ2-7
CASCLTAGFSYEQYF
>TRBV30|.|TRBJ1-5
CAWATGGGQPQHF
>TRBV7-6|.|TRBJ2-7
CATSRERVQYF
>TRBV9|.|TRBJ2-2
CASSVTGRVGTGELFF
>TRBV18|once|TRBJ2-5
CASSPRGQGRGETQYF
>TRBV7-9|.|TRBJ2-3
CASLSWGEDTQYF
>TRBV27|.|TRBJ2-2
CASSFGQGATLAGELFF
>TRBV11-2|.|TRBJ2-7
CASSLVEGYREQYF
>TRBV5-1|.|TRBJ2-2
CASSLEGSTGELFF
>TRBV6-5|.|TRBJ2-2
CASSLGGVSGELFF
>TRBV7-9|few|TRBJ2-5
CASSSEETQYF
>TRBV5-4|.|TRBJ2-1
CASSLLGTSAYNEQFF
>TRBV28|.|TRBJ2-5
CASSLTGGETQYF
>TRBV20-1|.|TRBJ2-5
CSASQQETQYF
>TRBV28|.|TRBJ1-1
CASSRQGGNTEAFF
>TRBV6-5|.|TRBJ1-1
CASSYGNQGSTEAFF
>TRBV11-2|.|TRBJ1-5
CASSLFHNQPQHF